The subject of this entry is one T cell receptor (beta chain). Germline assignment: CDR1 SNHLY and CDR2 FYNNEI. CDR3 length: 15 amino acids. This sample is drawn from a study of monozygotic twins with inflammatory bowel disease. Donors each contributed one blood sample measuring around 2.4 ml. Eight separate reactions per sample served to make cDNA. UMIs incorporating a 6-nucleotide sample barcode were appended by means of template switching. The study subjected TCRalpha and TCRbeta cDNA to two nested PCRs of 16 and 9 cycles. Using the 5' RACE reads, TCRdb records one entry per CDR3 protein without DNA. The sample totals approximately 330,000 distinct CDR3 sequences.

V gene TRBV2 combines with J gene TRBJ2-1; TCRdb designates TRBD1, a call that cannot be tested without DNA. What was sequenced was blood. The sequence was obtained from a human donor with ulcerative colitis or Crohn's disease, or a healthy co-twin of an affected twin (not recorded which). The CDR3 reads CASSDRDNTMGEQFF.